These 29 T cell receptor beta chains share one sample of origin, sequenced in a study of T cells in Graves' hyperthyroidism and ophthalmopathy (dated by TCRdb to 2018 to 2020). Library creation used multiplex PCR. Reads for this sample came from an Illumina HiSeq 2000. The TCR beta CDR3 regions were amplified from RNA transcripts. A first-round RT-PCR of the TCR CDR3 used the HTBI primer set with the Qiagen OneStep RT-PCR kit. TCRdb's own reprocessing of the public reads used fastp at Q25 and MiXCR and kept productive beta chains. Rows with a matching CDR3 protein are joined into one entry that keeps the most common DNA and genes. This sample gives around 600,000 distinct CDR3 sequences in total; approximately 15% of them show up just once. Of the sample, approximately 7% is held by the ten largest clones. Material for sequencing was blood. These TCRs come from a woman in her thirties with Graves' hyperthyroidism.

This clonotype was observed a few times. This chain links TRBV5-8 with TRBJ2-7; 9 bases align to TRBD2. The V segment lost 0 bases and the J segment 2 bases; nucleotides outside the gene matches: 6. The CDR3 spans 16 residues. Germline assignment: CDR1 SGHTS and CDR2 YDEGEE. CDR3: CASSLASSGAPYEQYF. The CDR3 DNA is TGTGCCAGCAGCTTGGCGTCTAGCGGGGCGCCCTACGAGCAGTACTTC.

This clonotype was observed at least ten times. CDR3 loop: CASSRIDRAPLVEQFF. CDR3 DNA sequence: TGTGCCAGCAGCCGCATCGACAGGGCCCCTTTGGTTGAGCAGTTCTTC. The rearrangement uses TRBV7-2 and TRBJ2-1; 7 bases are a match to TRBD1. The CDR3 length is 16 residues. J lost 9 bases, V lost 5 bases, and 16 bases had no gene match. Germline V CDR1 and CDR2: SGHTA, FQGNSA.

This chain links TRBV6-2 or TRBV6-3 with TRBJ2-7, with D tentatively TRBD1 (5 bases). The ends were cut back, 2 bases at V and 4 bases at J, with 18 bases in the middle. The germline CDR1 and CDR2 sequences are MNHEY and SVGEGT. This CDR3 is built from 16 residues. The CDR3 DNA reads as TGTGCCAGCAGTTACCCCGTCGACTCTCAGGGATACGAGCAGTACTTC. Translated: CASSYPVDSQGYEQYF.

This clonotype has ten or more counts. The CDR3 bases are TGTGCCTGGAAGATGACCGGGGGGGACACCATATATTTT. Amino acid sequence: CAWKMTGGDTIYF. The chain recombines TRBV30 with TRBJ1-3; D possibly corresponds to TRBD1 (5 bases). Germline CDR1 GTSNPN, CDR2 SVGIG (reference sequence). V was pared by 4 bases and J by 8 bases, with 15 bases between. The length of the CDR3 is 13 residues.

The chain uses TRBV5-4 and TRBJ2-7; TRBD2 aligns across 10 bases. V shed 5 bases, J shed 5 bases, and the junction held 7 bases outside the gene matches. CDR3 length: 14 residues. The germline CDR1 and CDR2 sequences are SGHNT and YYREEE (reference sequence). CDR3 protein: CASRAGTSANEQYF. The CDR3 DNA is TGTGCCAGCAGGGCCGGGACTAGCGCTAACGAGCAGTACTTC.

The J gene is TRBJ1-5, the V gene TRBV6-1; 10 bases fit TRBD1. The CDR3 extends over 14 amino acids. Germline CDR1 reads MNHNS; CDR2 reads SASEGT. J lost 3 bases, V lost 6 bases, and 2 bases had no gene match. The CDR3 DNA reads TGTGCCAGCAGCGACAGGGGGCACAATCAGCCCCAGCATTTT. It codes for CASSDRGHNQPQHF.

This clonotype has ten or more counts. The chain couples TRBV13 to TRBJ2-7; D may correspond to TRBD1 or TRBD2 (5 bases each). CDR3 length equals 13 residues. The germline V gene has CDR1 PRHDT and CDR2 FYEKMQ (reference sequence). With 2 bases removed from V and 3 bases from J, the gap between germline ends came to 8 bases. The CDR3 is CASSLTGHYEQYF. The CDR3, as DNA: TGTGCCAGCAGCTTAACGGGGCACTACGAGCAGTACTTC.

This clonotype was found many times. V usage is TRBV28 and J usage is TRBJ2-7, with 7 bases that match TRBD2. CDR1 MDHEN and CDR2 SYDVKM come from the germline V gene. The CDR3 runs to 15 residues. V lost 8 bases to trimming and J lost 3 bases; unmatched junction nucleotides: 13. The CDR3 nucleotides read TGTGCCAGCCACGGCGGTGGGAGGGGAGTCTACGAGCAGTACTTC. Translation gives CASHGGGRGVYEQYF.

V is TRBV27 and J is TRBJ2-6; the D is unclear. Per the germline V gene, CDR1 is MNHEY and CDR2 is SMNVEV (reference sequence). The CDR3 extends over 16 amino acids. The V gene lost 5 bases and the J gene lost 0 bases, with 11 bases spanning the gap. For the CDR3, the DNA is TGTGCCAGCAGTCTAACCCCAGACTCTGGGGCCAACGTCCTGACTTTC. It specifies CASSLTPDSGANVLTF.

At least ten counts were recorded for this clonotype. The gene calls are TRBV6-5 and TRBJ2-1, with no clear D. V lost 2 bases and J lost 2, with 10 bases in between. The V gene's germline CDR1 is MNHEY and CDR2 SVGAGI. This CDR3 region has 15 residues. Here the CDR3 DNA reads TGTGCCAGCAGTTACCTGTCGAAGCCCTACAATGAGCAGTTCTTC. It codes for CASSYLSKPYNEQFF.

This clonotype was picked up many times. This CDR3 reads CASSYGDRGYGYTF. In nucleotides, the CDR3 is TGTGCCAGCAGTTACGGCGACAGGGGCTATGGCTACACCTTC. The chain recombines TRBV6-6 with TRBJ1-2, with 8 bases aligning to TRBD1. Germline V gene sequence: CDR1 MNHNY, CDR2 SVGAGI (reference sequence). Unmatched junction bases numbered 3, after V lost 2 bases and J lost 4 bases. This CDR3 contains 14 residues.

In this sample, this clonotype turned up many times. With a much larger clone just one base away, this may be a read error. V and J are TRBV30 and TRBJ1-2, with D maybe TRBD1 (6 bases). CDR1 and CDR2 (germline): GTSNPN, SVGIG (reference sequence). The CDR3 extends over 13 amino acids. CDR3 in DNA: TGTGTCTGGAGTCTATCGGACAGCGAGGGCTACACCTTC. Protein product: CVWSLSDSEGYTF.

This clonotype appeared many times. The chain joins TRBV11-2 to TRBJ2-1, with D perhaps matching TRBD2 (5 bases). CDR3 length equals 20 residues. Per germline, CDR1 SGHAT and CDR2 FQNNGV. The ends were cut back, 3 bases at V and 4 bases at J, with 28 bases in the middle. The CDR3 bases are TGTGCCAGCAGCTTTGTGGTGGGATTCACTAAAGCGGCGGGTTACAATGAGCAGTTCTTC. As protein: CASSFVVGFTKAAGYNEQFF. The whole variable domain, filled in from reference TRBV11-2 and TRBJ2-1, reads EAGVAQSPRYKIIEKRQSVAFWCNPISGHATLYWYQQILGQGPKLLIQFQNNGVVDDSQLPKDRFSAERLKGVDSTLKIQPAKLEDSAVYLCASSFVVGFTKAAGYNEQFFGPGTRLTVL.

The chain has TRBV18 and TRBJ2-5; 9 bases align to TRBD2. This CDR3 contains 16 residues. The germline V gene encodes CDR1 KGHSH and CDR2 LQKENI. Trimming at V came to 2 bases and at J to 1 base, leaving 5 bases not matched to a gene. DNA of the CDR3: TGTGCCAGCTCACCAGAGGCGGGAGGGACCCAAGAGACCCAGTACTTC. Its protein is CASSPEAGGTQETQYF.

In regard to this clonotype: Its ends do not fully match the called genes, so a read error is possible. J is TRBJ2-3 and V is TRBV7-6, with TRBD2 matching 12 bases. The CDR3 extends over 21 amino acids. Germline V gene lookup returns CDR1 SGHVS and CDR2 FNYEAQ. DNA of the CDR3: TGTGCTAGCAGCTTTGCCCCTCGGACTAGCGGGGTGGGCCCCACGGGAGATACGCAGTATTTT. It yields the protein CASSFAPRTSGVGPTGDTQYF.

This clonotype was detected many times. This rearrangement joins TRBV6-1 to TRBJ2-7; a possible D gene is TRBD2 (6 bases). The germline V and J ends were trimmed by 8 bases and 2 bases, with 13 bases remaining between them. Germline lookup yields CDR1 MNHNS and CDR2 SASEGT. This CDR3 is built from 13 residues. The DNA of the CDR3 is TGTGCCAGCGGGCCGGGAGACCCCTACGAGCAGTACTTC. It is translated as CASGPGDPYEQYF.

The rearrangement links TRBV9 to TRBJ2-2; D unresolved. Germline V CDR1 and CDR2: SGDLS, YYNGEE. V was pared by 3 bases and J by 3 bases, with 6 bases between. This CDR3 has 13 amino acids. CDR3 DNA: TGTGCCAGCAGCGACCGTTACACCGGGGAGCTGTTTTTT. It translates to CASSDRYTGELFF.

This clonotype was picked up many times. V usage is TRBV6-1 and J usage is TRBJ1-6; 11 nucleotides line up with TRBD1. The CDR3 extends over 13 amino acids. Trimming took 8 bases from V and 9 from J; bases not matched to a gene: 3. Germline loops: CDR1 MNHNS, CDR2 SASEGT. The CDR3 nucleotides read TGTGCCAGCGGACAGGGGGCTGGTTCACCCCTCCACTTT. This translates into CASGQGAGSPLHF.

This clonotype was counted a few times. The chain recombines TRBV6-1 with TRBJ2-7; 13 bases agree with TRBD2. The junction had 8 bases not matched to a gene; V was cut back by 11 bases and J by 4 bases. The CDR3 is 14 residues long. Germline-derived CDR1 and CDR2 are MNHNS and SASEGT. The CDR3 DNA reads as TGTGCCTCCTCCAGGGGACTAGCGGGGTACGAGCAGTACTTC. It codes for CASSRGLAGYEQYF.

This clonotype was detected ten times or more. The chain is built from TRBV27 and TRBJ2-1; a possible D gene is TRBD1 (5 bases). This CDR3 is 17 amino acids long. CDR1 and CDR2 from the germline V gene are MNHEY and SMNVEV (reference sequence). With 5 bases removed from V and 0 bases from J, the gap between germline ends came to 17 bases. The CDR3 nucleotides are TGTGCCAGCAGTCCAGACTCGGACATTAGCTCCTACAATGAGCAGTTCTTC. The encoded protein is CASSPDSDISSYNEQFF.

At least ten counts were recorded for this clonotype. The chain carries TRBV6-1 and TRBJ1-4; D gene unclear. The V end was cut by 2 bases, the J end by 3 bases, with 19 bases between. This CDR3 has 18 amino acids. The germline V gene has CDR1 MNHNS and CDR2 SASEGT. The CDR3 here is CASSESRVHIQANEKLFF. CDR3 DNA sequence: TGTGCCAGCAGTGAATCTCGGGTCCACATCCAGGCTAATGAAAAACTGTTTTTT.

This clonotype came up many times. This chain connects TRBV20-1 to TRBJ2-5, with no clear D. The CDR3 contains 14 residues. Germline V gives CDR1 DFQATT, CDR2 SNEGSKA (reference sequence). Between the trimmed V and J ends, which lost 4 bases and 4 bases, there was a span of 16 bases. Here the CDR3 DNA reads TGCAGTGCTACCCGAGGAGCTGAAGGAGAGACCCAGTACTTC. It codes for CSATRGAEGETQYF.

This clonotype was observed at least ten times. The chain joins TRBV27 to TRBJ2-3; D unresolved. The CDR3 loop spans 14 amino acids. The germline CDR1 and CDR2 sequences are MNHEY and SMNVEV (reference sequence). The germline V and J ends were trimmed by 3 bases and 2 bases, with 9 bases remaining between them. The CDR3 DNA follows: TGTGCCAGCAGTTTCGGCGGAGACACAGATACGCAGTATTTT. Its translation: CASSFGGDTDTQYF.

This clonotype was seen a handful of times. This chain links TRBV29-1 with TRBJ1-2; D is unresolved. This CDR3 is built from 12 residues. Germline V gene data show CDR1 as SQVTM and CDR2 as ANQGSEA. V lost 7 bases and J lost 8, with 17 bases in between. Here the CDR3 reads CSATLSYAGYTF. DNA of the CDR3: TGCAGCGCGACCCTATCCTACGCGGGCTACACCTTC.

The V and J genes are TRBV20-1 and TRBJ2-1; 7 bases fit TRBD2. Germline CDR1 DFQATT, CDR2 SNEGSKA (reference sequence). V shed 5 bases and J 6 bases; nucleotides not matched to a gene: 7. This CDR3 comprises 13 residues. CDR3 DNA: TGCAGTGCTCCTGTGGGGACTACCAATGAGCAGTTCTTC. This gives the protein CSAPVGTTNEQFF.

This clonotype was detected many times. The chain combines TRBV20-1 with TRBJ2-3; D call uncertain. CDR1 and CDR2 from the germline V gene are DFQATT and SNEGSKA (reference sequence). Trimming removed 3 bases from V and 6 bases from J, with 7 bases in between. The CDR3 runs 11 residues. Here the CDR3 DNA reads TGCAGTGCTAGTAGTCCCGATACGCAGTATTTT. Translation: CSASSPDTQYF.

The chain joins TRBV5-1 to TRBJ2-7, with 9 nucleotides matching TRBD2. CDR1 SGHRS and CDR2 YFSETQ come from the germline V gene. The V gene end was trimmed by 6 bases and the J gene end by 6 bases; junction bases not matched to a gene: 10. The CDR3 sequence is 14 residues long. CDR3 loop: CASTRTSDQGEQYF. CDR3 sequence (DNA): TGCGCCAGCACCCGGACTAGCGATCAAGGCGAGCAGTACTTC.

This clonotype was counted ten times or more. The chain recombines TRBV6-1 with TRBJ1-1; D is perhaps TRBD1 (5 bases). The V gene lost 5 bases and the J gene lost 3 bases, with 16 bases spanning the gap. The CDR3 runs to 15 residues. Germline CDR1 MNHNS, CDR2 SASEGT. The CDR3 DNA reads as TGTGCCAGCAGTTATTGGGGCCGCGAGGACACTGAAGCTTTCTTT. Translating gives CASSYWGREDTEAFF.

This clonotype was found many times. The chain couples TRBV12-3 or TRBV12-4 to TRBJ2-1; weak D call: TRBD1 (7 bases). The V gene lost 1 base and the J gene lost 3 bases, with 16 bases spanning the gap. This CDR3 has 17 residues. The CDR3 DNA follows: TGTGCCAGCAGTTTAGAGGGGGCGCTAGCGAACTACAATGAGCAGTTCTTC. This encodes CASSLEGALANYNEQFF.